This T cell receptor (beta chain) was sequenced during a study of blood T cell repertoires in COVID-19. The assay was immunoSEQ multiplex PCR, and TCRdb's table has in-frame clones only and misses some. The sample carries about 120,000 clones, approximately 83% recorded once. Between the trimmed V and J ends, which lost 4 bases and 6 bases, there was a span of 22 bases. CDR1 is MNHNS and CDR2 is SASEGT in the germline V gene. The CDR3 covers 16 residues. The TCR was taken from a man aged 80 or over with acute or convalescent COVID-19. The rearrangement links TRBV6-1 to TRBJ2-7, with a weak D call TRBD1 (6 bases). Material for sequencing was peripheral blood. The CDR3 coding sequence is TGTGCCAGCAGTGGTCGGGACAACCCAGGGGTACGCGAGCAGTACTTC. This encodes CASSGRDNPGVREQYF.